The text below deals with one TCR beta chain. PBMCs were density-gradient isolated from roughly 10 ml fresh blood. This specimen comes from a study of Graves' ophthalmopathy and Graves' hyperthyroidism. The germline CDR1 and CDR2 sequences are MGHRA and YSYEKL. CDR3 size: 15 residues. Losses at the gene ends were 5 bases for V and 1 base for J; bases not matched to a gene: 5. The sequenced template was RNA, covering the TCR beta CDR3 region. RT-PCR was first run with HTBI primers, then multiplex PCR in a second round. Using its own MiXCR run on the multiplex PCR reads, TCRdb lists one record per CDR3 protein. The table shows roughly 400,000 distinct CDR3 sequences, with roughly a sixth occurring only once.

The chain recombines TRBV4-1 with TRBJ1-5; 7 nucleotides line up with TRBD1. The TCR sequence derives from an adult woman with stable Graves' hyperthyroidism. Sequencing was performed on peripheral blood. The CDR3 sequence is CASSYRGGSNQPQHF. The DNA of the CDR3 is TGCGCCAGCAGCTACAGGGGAGGGAGCAATCAGCCCCAGCATTTT.